The 9 T cell receptor beta chains listed next were all sequenced from one sample in a study of OX40 agonist ivuxolimab in advanced cancers. Data came from immunoSEQ multiplex PCR; TCRdb stores just in-frame clones and leaves some out. The profile shows 65,000 to 80,000 clones, roughly 80% of them singletons. The source was CD4+ or CD8+ T cells sorted from blood, collected in a trial of the OX40 agonist ivuxolimab. The receptors come from an adult with an advanced solid tumor such as melanoma, head and neck, liver or kidney cancer.

This clone appeared a few times. The chain joins TRBV5-1 to TRBJ2-1; 14 bases line up with TRBD2. Trimming cost V 0 bases and J 3 bases; bases outside gene matches: 5. In germline, CDR1 is SGHRS, CDR2 YFSETQ. The CDR3 loop spans 18 amino acids. DNA for the CDR3: TGCGCCAGCAGCTTGGGTTGGACTAGCGGGGGGAGCTACAATGAGCAGTTCTTC. Translating gives CASSLGWTSGGSYNEQFF.

The rearrangement joins TRBV5-1 to TRBJ2-2, with 7 nucleotides matching TRBD1. The CDR3 totals 15 residues. Germline lookup yields CDR1 SGHRS and CDR2 YFSETQ. The trim removed 0 bases at V and 7 bases at J, leaving 6 bases unmatched. Here the CDR3 reads CASSLVGGGVGELFF. CDR3 DNA sequence: TGCGCCAGCAGCTTGGTAGGGGGCGGTGTCGGGGAGCTGTTTTTT.

This chain uses TRBV14 with TRBJ1-4, with 9 bases aligning to TRBD1. CDR1 SGHDN and CDR2 FVKESK come from the germline V gene. V lost 1 base to trimming and J lost 6 bases; unmatched junction nucleotides: 6. This CDR3 is 16 amino acids long. CDR3 loop: CASSQGTGTGYEKLFF. CDR3 in DNA: TGTGCCAGCAGCCAAGGAACCGGGACAGGGTATGAAAAACTGTTTTTT.

This chain links TRBV7-8 with TRBJ2-7; 7 bases are shared with TRBD1. Germline V gene sequence: CDR1 SGHVS, CDR2 FQNEAQ. The CDR3 runs to 14 residues. V was clipped by 5 bases and J by 5 bases; unmatched bases: 9. The CDR3 DNA reads as TGTGCCAGCAGCCCTCGACAGGGTAGGAACGAGCAGTACTTC. This gives the protein CASSPRQGRNEQYF.

A few counts support this clone. V usage is TRBV9 and J usage is TRBJ2-1, with D perhaps matching TRBD2 (5 bases). The germline V gene has CDR1 SGDLS and CDR2 YYNGEE. This CDR3 comprises 15 residues. V gave up 4 bases and J gave up 8 bases, with 19 bases separating them. In nucleotides, the CDR3 is TGTGCCAGCAGCCCACCACTAGTAGAGGGCCATGAGCAGTTCTTC. Its protein is CASSPPLVEGHEQFF.

The V and J genes are TRBV6-6 and TRBJ2-1; TRBD1 agrees at 10 bases. CDR1 is MNHNY and CDR2 is SVGAGI in the germline V gene (reference sequence). The V and J ends lost 0 bases and 5 bases, in that order; junction bases with no gene match: 4. CDR3 length: 16 amino acids. CDR3 DNA sequence: TGTGCCAGCAGTTACTCCGTGACAGGGGGCCACAATGAGCAGTTCTTC. Protein product: CASSYSVTGGHNEQFF.

The chain uses TRBV7-2 and TRBJ2-5, with TRBD2 matching over 9 bases. Trimming removed 9 bases from V and 10 bases from J; junction bases left unmatched: 12. The CDR3 length is 13 residues. The V gene's germline CDR1 is SGHTA and CDR2 FQGNSA. The DNA of the CDR3 is TGTGCCAGTGGGACTAGCAGGAGTCGGGACCAGTACTTC. This encodes CASGTSRSRDQYF.

The chain combines TRBV7-2 with TRBJ2-5, with TRBD2 matching 7 bases. The germline V gene encodes CDR1 SGHTA and CDR2 FQGNSA. The CDR3 extends over 17 amino acids. V dropped 0 bases and J dropped 2; count of bases not matched to a gene: 9. Here the CDR3 DNA reads TGTGCCAGCAGCTTAGCTCCGTGGGGGGGGACTCAAGAGACCCAGTACTTC. Its translation is CASSLAPWGGTQETQYF.

CDR3 DNA sequence: TGTGCTAGTGGTTTGCCCCCCCCCTTCTTTACAGGGCCCAGCGAGCAGTACGTC. It translates to CASGLPPPFFTGPSEQYV. This chain uses TRBV12-5 with TRBJ2-7, with D possibly being TRBD1 (6 bases). V lost 2 bases to trimming and J lost 6 bases, with 26 bases between them. Germline V lookup: CDR1 LGHNT, CDR2 FRNRAP. This CDR3 is built from 18 residues.